This record looks at one T cell receptor (beta chain) sequence and its context. Sequencing used immunoSEQ multiplex PCR; TCRdb keeps in-frame clones, though not all of them. The sample lists under 30,000 clones, around 94% seen once, with less than 1% in the top ten. The CDR3 is made up of 15 amino acids. Germline assignment: CDR1 SGDLS and CDR2 YYNGEE. V shed 0 bases and J shed 2 bases, with 8 bases lying between them. This specimen belongs to a study of graft-versus-host responses after intestinal transplantation. The receptor's source is a human patient who received an intestinal transplant, so some T cells may come from the graft donor. The material was PBMCs, obtained around 30 days after intestinal transplant. The chain combines TRBV9 with TRBJ1-4, with D uncertain. CDR3 DNA sequence: TGTGCCAGCAGCGTAGGTGGCAGGACTAATGAAAAACTGTTTTTT. Residues: CASSVGGRTNEKLFF. Full variable domain (missing parts from reference TRBV9 and TRBJ1-4): DSGVTQTPKHLITATGQRVTLRCSPRSGDLSVYWYQQSLDQGLQFLIQYYNGEERAKGNILERFSAQQFPDLHSELNLSSLELGDSALYFCASSVGGRTNEKLFFGSGTQLSVL.